One sample yielded the 22 T cell receptor beta chains listed below, sequenced in a study of long-term antiretroviral therapy in people with HIV. Runs used v3.0 of the immunoSEQ assay and were done at survey level. TCRdb's table, derived via immunoSEQ multiplex PCR, lists solely in-frame clones and lacks some. The repertoire consists of fewer than 30,000 clones, with 80% to 85% occurring once and the leading ten covering roughly a sixth. This sample comprised unsorted PBMCs, obtained at the start of antiretroviral therapy, before treatment. The receptors here all came from a woman younger than 30 with HIV.

This rearrangement joins TRBV6-4 to TRBJ2-3; possibly TRBD2 for D (5 bases). Germline V CDR1 and CDR2: MRHNA, SNTAGT. The CDR3 has 12 amino acids. V lost 6 bases and J lost 7, with 11 bases in between. CDR3 in amino acids: CASSQDGNTQYF. CDR3 sequence (DNA): TGTGCCAGCAGCCAGGACGGGAATACGCAGTATTTT.

The V and J genes are TRBV7-8 and TRBJ2-5; 9 positions match TRBD1. CDR3 size: 13 residues. CDR1 and CDR2 from the germline V gene are SGHVS and FQNEAQ. The V segment lost 5 bases and the J segment 3 bases; nucleotides outside the gene matches: 1. In DNA, the CDR3 is TGTGCCAGCAGCAGGGACAGGGAAGAGACCCAGTACTTC. It yields the protein CASSRDREETQYF. The variable domain in full, with the rest retrieved from reference TRBV7-8 and TRBJ2-5, is GAGVSQSPRYKVAKRGQDVALRCDPISGHVSLFWYQQALGQGPEFLTYFQNEAQLDKSGLPSDRFFAERPEGSVSTLKIQRTQQEDSAVYLCASSRDREETQYFGPGTRLLVL.

The J gene is TRBJ1-2, the V gene TRBV10-3; 11 nucleotides align to TRBD1. CDR1 ENHRY and CDR2 SYGVKD come from the germline V gene. V shed 10 bases and J 4 bases; nucleotides not matched to a gene: 8. The CDR3 is 14 residues long. CDR3: CATAGTGGPYGYTF. CDR3 in DNA: TGTGCCACCGCCGGGACAGGGGGACCCTATGGCTACACCTTC.

J is TRBJ2-5 and V is TRBV9; 11 bases match TRBD2. The germline gives CDR1 SGDLS, CDR2 YYNGEE. The CDR3 has 17 amino acids. The junction had 6 bases not matched to a gene; V was cut back by 0 bases and J by 2 bases. The CDR3 spells CASSVDFSGREQETQYF. Written as DNA, the CDR3 is TGTGCCAGCAGCGTAGACTTTAGCGGGAGGGAACAAGAGACCCAGTACTTC.

CDR3: CASSWGRGTGELFF. CDR3 nucleotides: TGTGCCAGTAGTTGGGGTCGGGGGACCGGGGAGCTGTTTTTT. V is TRBV19 and J is TRBJ2-2, with a weak D call TRBD2 (6 bases). The CDR3 totals 14 residues. The ends were cut back, 5 bases at V and 5 bases at J, with 12 bases in the middle. Germline CDR1 reads LNHDA; CDR2 reads SQIVND (reference sequence). Supplemented by reference TRBV19 and TRBJ2-2, the full variable domain reads DGGITQSPKYLFRKEGQNVTLSCEQNLNHDAMYWYRQDPGQGLRLIYYSQIVNDFQKGDIAEGYSVSREKKESFPLTVTSAQKNPTAFYLCASSWGRGTGELFFGEGSRLTVL.

This rearrangement joins TRBV6-6 to TRBJ2-3; 12 nucleotides align to TRBD2. The CDR3 covers 14 residues. V dropped 5 bases and J dropped 6; count of bases not matched to a gene: 3. The V gene's germline CDR1 is MNHNY and CDR2 SVGAGI (reference sequence). CDR3 loop: CASSPGTSGDTQYF. CDR3 in DNA: TGTGCCAGCAGTCCGGGGACTAGCGGGGATACGCAGTATTTT.

The chain has TRBV15 and TRBJ2-7, with no clear D. V lost 5 bases and J lost 2, with 16 bases in between. Germline-derived CDR1 and CDR2 are LNHNV and YYDKDF (reference sequence). The CDR3 extends over 15 amino acids. The CDR3 loop reads CATSARTGRAYEQYF. DNA for the CDR3: TGTGCCACCAGCGCCCGTACGGGCAGAGCCTACGAGCAGTACTTC.

Judged by abundance, this clone is medium-sized. The chain combines TRBV4-3 with TRBJ2-3, with 8 bases lining up with TRBD1. J gave up 4 bases and V 0 bases, and 6 bases lay outside the gene matches. Looked up from germline, CDR1 is LGHNA and CDR2 is YSLEER. The CDR3 has 16 residues. The CDR3 DNA reads as TGCGCCAGCAGCCAAGATTTAGGACAGGGTTCAGATACGCAGTATTTT. Its translation is CASSQDLGQGSDTQYF.

CDR3 sequence (DNA): TGTGCCAGTAGCCCGGCCGGGACTAGCGCCTACGAGCAGTACTTC. It encodes CASSPAGTSAYEQYF. The J gene is TRBJ2-7, the V gene TRBV19; the match to TRBD2 covers 10 bases. The CDR3 consists of 15 residues. Per germline, CDR1 LNHDA and CDR2 SQIVND (reference sequence). The ends lost 6 bases at V and 2 bases at J; junction bases unmatched: 7.

This chain links TRBV19 with TRBJ1-4; no clear D gene. V was pared by 2 bases and J by 0 bases, with 4 bases between. The CDR3 runs to 14 residues. Looked up from germline, CDR1 is LNHDA and CDR2 is SQIVND (reference sequence). CDR3 residues: CASSIRATNEKLFF. The CDR3 nucleotides are TGTGCCAGTAGTATACGTGCAACTAATGAAAAACTGTTTTTT. The full variable domain, rest sourced from reference TRBV19 and TRBJ1-4, is DGGITQSPKYLFRKEGQNVTLSCEQNLNHDAMYWYRQDPGQGLRLIYYSQIVNDFQKGDIAEGYSVSREKKESFPLTVTSAQKNPTAFYLCASSIRATNEKLFFGSGTQLSVL.

V is TRBV5-4 and J is TRBJ1-6; D remains unclear. Germline V gives CDR1 SGHNT, CDR2 YYREEE (reference sequence). There are 12 residues in the CDR3. Trimming took off 2 bases at V and 8 bases at J, with 5 bases between the two ends. The CDR3 bases are TGTGCCAGCAGCTTAGAGTATTCACCCCTCCACTTT. It is translated as CASSLEYSPLHF.

The chain has TRBV7-8 and TRBJ2-1; unclear D gene. CDR1 and CDR2 (germline): SGHVS, FQNEAQ. Trimming cost V 2 bases and J 7 bases, with 12 bases left between them. The CDR3 length is 14 residues. CDR3 sequence: CASSLRAAQNEQFF. CDR3 nucleotide sequence: TGTGCCAGCAGCTTAAGGGCTGCCCAAAATGAGCAGTTCTTC.

The chain has TRBV30 and TRBJ1-2, with TRBD1 matching over 10 bases. The CDR3 totals 12 residues. Losses at the gene ends were 3 bases for V and 7 bases for J; bases not matched to a gene: 2. Germline V gene lookup returns CDR1 GTSNPN and CDR2 SVGIG (reference sequence). For the CDR3, the DNA is TGTGCCTGGAGCTGGACAGGGGGTGGCTACACCTTC. Its protein is CAWSWTGGGYTF.

This clone was observed a few times. The chain uses TRBV7-3 and TRBJ1-3; 7 bases are a match to TRBD1. J was trimmed by 2 bases and V by 9 bases; bases with no gene match: 7. Germline CDR1 SGHTA, CDR2 FQGTGA. The CDR3 length is 14 residues. The CDR3 protein is CARRGDSPGNTIYF. CDR3 bases: TGTGCCAGACGAGGGGACAGTCCTGGAAACACCATATATTTT.

The V call is TRBV11-3, the J call TRBJ2-7; perhaps D is TRBD1 or TRBD2 (5 bases each). Per the germline V gene, CDR1 is SGHNT and CDR2 is YENEEA. This CDR3 is built from 14 residues. Trimming removed 2 bases at V and 3 bases at J, with 11 bases between. CDR3 loop: CASSLSRDHYEQYF. The CDR3 nucleotides read TGTGCCAGCAGCTTAAGCAGGGACCACTACGAGCAGTACTTC.

V and J are TRBV5-1 and TRBJ1-5; unclear D gene. CDR1 is SGHRS and CDR2 is YFSETQ in the germline V gene. The CDR3 contains 13 residues. V was pared by 2 bases and J by 4 bases, with 7 bases between. The CDR3 sequence is CASSFAGNQPQHF. DNA of the CDR3: TGCGCCAGCAGCTTCGCGGGAAATCAGCCCCAGCATTTT. Based on the CDR3 plus reference TRBV5-1 and TRBJ1-5, the full variable domain is KAGVTQTPRYLIKTRGQQVTLSCSPISGHRSVSWYQQTPGQGLQFLFEYFSETQRNKGNFPGRFSGRQFSNSRSEMNVSTLELGDSALYLCASSFAGNQPQHFGDGTRLSIL.

This chain connects TRBV30 to TRBJ2-1; D possibly corresponds to TRBD2 (6 bases). Germline values: CDR1 GTSNPN, CDR2 SVGIG (reference sequence). The CDR3 has 12 amino acids. V was shortened by 1 base and J by 8 bases, with 9 bases between the two germline ends. Here the CDR3 reads CAWSGGGDEQFF. The CDR3 DNA is TGTGCCTGGAGTGGGGGAGGAGATGAGCAGTTCTTC.

The chain carries TRBV28 and TRBJ1-5; a weak D match, TRBD1 (6 bases). The CDR3 totals 15 residues. Germline CDR1 is MDHEN and CDR2 is SYDVKM. V was cut by 6 bases and J by 7 bases, with 19 bases left in between. The CDR3 is CASRPTGPLRQPQHF. The CDR3 DNA reads TGTGCCAGCAGACCGACAGGCCCCTTGAGGCAGCCCCAGCATTTT.

This chain joins TRBV6-1 and TRBJ1-5; D gene ambiguous. The CDR3 covers 15 residues. In germline, CDR1 is MNHNS, CDR2 SASEGT. Trimming shortened V by 3 bases and J by 1 base, and 10 bases separated the two germline ends. In nucleotides, the CDR3 is TGTGCCAGCAGTGAGTGGCGGGAAAGCAATCAGCCCCAGCATTTT. Its translation: CASSEWRESNQPQHF.

DNA of the CDR3: TGTGCCAGCAGTCAAGGACTTTCCAAAGAAGAGACCCAGTACTTC. Protein: CASSQGLSKEETQYF. The genes are TRBV27 and TRBJ2-5; the D gene is possibly TRBD2 (5 bases). V dropped 5 bases and J dropped 3 bases, with 16 bases sitting between them. This CDR3 has 15 amino acids. The germline gives CDR1 MNHEY, CDR2 SMNVEV (reference sequence).

The V gene is TRBV28, the J gene TRBJ1-5; D might be TRBD1 (6 bases). CDR1 and CDR2 from the germline V gene are MDHEN and SYDVKM. The V end was cut by 11 bases, the J end by 0 bases, with 17 bases between. The CDR3 runs 15 residues. This CDR3 is CAGGRLLNSNQPQHF. CDR3 bases: TGTGCCGGGGGCAGGCTACTCAATAGCAATCAGCCCCAGCATTTT.

This clone was observed a few times. The V gene is TRBV7-9, the J gene TRBJ1-2, with D tentatively TRBD1 (5 bases). CDR3 length: 11 residues. V was clipped by 8 bases and J by 2 bases, with 6 bases between them. Germline lookup yields CDR1 SEHNR and CDR2 FQNEAQ (reference sequence). The DNA for the CDR3 is TGTGCCAGCGGGGGAAACTATGGCTACACCTTC. Translating gives CASGGNYGYTF.